Listed below are T cell receptor beta chains from one sample, sequenced in a study of blood T cell repertoires in COVID-19. TCRdb keeps only in-frame clones here, not all; method: immunoSEQ multiplex PCR. The table has under 200,000 clones, around 84% seen once. The material sequenced was PBMCs or T cells enriched from blood (not recorded which). Receptors were obtained from a young woman who had been exposed to COVID-19. Each CDR3 is given with its conserved first and last residue.

J,V,CDR3
TRBJ2-3,TRBV9,CASSKRGLSTDTQYF
TRBJ2-7,TRBV5-6,CASSPDRGLYEQYF
TRBJ2-7,TRBV12-3/TRBV12-4,CASRVSGGDEQYF
TRBJ1-5,TRBV6-1,CASSEFDQPQHF
TRBJ1-2,TRBV7-6,CASSLGQREGYTF
TRBJ1-1,TRBV12-3/TRBV12-4,CASSFNSRTEAFF
TRBJ1-1,TRBV18,CASSPPQGAMNTEAFF
TRBJ1-5,TRBV10-2,CASSDYENDQPQHF
TRBJ2-5,TRBV27,CASSSQTSESETQYF
TRBJ2-3,TRBV5-5,CASSKGTSGGARDTQYF
TRBJ2-7,TRBV5-1,CASSPNQGPYEQYF
TRBJ1-6,TRBV5-4,CASSLGESSYNSPLHF
TRBJ2-3,TRBV5-1,CASSFPSGGSPSTDTQYF
TRBJ1-6,TRBV3-1/TRBV3-2,CASSEGRPISHHNSPLHF
TRBJ2-3,TRBV24-1,CATSHSGGGSTDTQYF
TRBJ1-5,TRBV4-1,CASSQVLRPNQPQHF
TRBJ1-1,TRBV7-2,CASSLEGGRNTEAFF
TRBJ2-7,TRBV9,CASSVGNQGAKSYEQYF
TRBJ1-2,TRBV15,CATSRVGTGRGYTF
TRBJ1-2,TRBV24-1,CATSDLGDRHDYGYTF
TRBJ1-1,TRBV7-2,CASSNRGPNTEAFF
TRBJ2-7,TRBV5-8,CASSLVAGSYEQYF
TRBJ1-2,TRBV29-1,CSALGRVQGDYGYTF
TRBJ1-2,TRBV2,CASSRQGRPNLGYTF
TRBJ2-5,TRBV7-9,CASSRLRGQETQYF
TRBJ2-7,TRBV12-5,CASGFPGQGYEQYF
TRBJ1-4,TRBV19,CASAEEATNEKLFF
TRBJ2-3,TRBV7-2,CASSFNGDEADTQYF
TRBJ2-7,TRBV14,CASSQTLKIPPYDEQYF
TRBJ1-1,TRBV5-3,CARSFSRGTEAFF
TRBJ2-4,TRBV18,CASSPSMGGGASRAKNIQYF
TRBJ2-1,TRBV10-1,CASSEYRDSLFDEQFF
TRBJ2-7,TRBV4-1,CASSQVRGGYEQYF
TRBJ2-7,TRBV10-3,CAISGWDTDYEQYF
TRBJ2-3,TRBV9,CASSPRTLTDTQYF
TRBJ2-1,TRBV7-2,CASSPPGNEQFF
TRBJ2-7,TRBV6-1,CASSEARGGGFYEQYF
TRBJ2-5,TRBV7-2,CASSLDRGRETQYF
TRBJ2-5,TRBV5-1,CASSLASSGQETQYF
TRBJ1-4,TRBV14,CASSQGTDRREKLFF
TRBJ1-6,TRBV7-8,CASSPTNSPLHF
TRBJ2-1,TRBV5-1,CASSLDSSGGLMQFF
TRBJ2-3,TRBV4-3,CASSQEFVVDSDGDTQYF